This TCR beta chain was captured by sequencing in a study of cytotoxic CD8 clonotypes in ibrutinib-treated CLL. TCRdb's copy holds only in-frame clones and misses some; the assay was immunoSEQ multiplex PCR. This sample has around 140,000 clones, with more than 75% found just once. Trimming took off 0 bases at V and 9 bases at J, with 12 bases between the two ends. The CDR3 spans 13 residues. The germline V gene has CDR1 SGHRS and CDR2 YFSETQ. The sequence was obtained from a human donor with chronic lymphocytic leukemia. This sequence joins TRBV5-1 and TRBJ2-5; D may be TRBD1 or TRBD2 (5 bases each). The starting material was PBMCs, obtained after 24 months of ibrutinib treatment. The CDR3 region is CASSLGDGHPQYF. The CDR3 coding sequence is TGCGCCAGCAGCTTGGGGGACGGCCACCCCCAGTACTTC.